This T cell receptor beta chain was found in a study of OX40 agonist ivuxolimab in advanced cancers. Looking at the study overall: Ivuxolimab doses were 0.01, 0.1, 0.3, 1.5, 3 or 10 mg/kg every 2 weeks. General study findings and limits: The CD4+ and CD8+ T cells in the blood had expanded clonally by week 6 at 0.1 to 3.0 mg/kg.

Some clones are missing from TCRdb's copy, which holds only in-frame ones; the method was immunoSEQ multiplex PCR. The repertoire has approximately 66,000 clones, around 89% of them found once; the top ten carry around 6.5%. CDR1 is MDHEN and CDR2 is SYDVKM in the germline V gene. The V end was cut by 3 bases, the J end by 10 bases, with 16 bases between. This CDR3 region has 13 residues. As concerns this clone: Its antigen is unidentified.

A history of autoimmune disease or systemic immunosuppression excluded patients. Blood samples were obtained at baseline, cycle 4 day 1, and cycle 7 day 1. This chain joins TRBV28 and TRBJ2-7; tentatively, D is TRBD1 (5 bases). This receptor was taken from an adult with an advanced solid tumor such as melanoma, head and neck, liver or kidney cancer. The input for sequencing was CD4+ or CD8+ T cells sorted from blood, taken in a trial of the OX40 agonist ivuxolimab. The DNA of the CDR3 is TGTGCCAGCAGTTTTTTCAGGGAAGGGGAACAGTACTTC. Amino acid sequence: CASSFFREGEQYF.